This T cell receptor (beta chain) was retrieved from a study of cytomegalovirus exposure and HLA in healthy donors. Germline values: CDR1 SGHTA, CDR2 FQGTGA. The CDR3 is made up of 13 amino acids. V dropped 4 bases and J dropped 6 bases, with 9 bases sitting between them. This PCR relied on a set of 60 Vbeta primers and 13 Jbeta primers. Sequencing was performed with immunoSEQ multiplex PCR; in TCRdb, only in-frame clones are kept and a portion is missing. The sample lists 150,000 to 200,000 clones, roughly 88% occurring once. Sequencing was carried out using PBMCs. The TCR was taken from a man aged 45-65 years in good health and CMV-seropositive. V and J are TRBV7-3 and TRBJ2-2; a possible D gene is TRBD1 (6 bases). For the CDR3, the DNA is TGTGCCAGCAGCTACGACAGGTCCGGGGAGCTGTTTTTT. Protein product: CASSYDRSGELFF.